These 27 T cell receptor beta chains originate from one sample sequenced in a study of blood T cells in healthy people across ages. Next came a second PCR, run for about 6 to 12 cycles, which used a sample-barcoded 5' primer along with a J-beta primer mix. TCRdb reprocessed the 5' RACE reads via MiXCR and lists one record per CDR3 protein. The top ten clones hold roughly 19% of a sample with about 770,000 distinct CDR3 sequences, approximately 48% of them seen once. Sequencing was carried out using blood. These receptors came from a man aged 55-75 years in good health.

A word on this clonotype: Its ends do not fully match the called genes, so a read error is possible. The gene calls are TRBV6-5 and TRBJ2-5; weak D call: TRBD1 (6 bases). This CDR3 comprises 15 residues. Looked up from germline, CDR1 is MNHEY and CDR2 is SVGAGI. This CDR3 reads CASSYLRTEGEAQYF. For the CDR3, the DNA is TGTGCCAGCAGTTACTTAAGGACAGAAGGAGAGGCCCAGTACTTC.

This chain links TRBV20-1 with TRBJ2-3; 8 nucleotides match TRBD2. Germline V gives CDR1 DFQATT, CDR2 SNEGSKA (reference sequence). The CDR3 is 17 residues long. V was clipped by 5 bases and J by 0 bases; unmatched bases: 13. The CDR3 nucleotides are TGCAGTGCTGGCCCCATTGTAGCGGGGATAAGCACAGATACGCAGTATTTT. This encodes CSAGPIVAGISTDTQYF.

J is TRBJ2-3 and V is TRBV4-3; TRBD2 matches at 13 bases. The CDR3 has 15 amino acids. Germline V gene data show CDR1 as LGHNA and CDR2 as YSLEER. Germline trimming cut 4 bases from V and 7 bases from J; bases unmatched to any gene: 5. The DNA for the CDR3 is TGCGCCAGCAGCCCTGGACTAGCGGGGGAATATACGCAGTATTTT. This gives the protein CASSPGLAGEYTQYF.

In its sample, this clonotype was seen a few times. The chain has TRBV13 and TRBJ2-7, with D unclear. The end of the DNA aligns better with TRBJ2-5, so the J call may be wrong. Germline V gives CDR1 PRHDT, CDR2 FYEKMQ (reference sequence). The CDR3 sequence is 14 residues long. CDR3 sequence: CASMIRVGRETQYF. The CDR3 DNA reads TGTGCCAGCATGATCCGGGTAGGGCGAGAGACCCAGTACTTC.

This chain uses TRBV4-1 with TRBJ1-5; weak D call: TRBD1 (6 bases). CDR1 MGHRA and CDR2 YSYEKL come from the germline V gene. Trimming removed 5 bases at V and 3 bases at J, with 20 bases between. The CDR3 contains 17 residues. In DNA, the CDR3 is TGCGCCAGCAGCAGGGTCCTAGGGGGTGCGGACAATCAGCCCCAGCATTTT. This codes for CASSRVLGGADNQPQHF.

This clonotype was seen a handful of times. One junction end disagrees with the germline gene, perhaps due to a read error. CDR3 in DNA: TGTGCCAGCAGTTACGGGGCAGGAGGAGTGAACACTGAGGCTTTCTTT. Its translation is CASSYGAGGVNTEAFF. The genes are TRBV6-5 and TRBJ1-1; D is perhaps TRBD1 (5 bases). Per the germline V gene, CDR1 is MNHEY and CDR2 is SVGAGI. This CDR3 comprises 16 residues.

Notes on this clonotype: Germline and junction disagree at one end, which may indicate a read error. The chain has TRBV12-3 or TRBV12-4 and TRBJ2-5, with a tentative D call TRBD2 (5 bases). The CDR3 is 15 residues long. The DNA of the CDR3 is TGTGCCAGCAGGTTAGAGGGAAAGGGCAAAGGGACCCAGTACTTC. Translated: CASRLEGKGKGTQYF.

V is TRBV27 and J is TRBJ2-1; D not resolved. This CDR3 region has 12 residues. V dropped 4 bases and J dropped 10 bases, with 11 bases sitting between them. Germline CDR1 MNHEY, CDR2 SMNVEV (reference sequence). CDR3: CASSSASYEQFF. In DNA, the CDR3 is TGTGCCAGCAGTTCGGCCAGCTACGAGCAGTTCTTC.

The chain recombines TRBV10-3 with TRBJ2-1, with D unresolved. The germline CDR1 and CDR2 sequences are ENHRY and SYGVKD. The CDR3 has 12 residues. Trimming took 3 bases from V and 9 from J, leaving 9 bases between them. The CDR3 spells CAISDRASEQFF. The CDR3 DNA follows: TGTGCCATCAGTGACCGGGCTAGTGAGCAGTTCTTC.

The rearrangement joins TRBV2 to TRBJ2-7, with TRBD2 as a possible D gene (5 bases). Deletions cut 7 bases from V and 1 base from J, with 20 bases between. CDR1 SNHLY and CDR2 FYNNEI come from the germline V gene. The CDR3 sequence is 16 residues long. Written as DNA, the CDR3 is TGTGCCAGCACCTCGTATGTCGGGGAACAATCCTACGAGCAGTACTTC. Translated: CASTSYVGEQSYEQYF. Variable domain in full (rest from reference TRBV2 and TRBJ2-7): EPEVTQTPSHQVTQMGQEVILRCVPISNHLYFYWYRQILGQKVEFLVSFYNNEISEKSEIFDDQFSVERPDGSNFTLKIRSTKLEDSAMYFCASTSYVGEQSYEQYFGPGTRLTVT.

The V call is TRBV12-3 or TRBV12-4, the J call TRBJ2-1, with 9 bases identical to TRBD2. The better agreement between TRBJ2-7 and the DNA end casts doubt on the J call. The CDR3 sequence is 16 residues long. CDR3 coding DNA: TGTGCCAGCAGACTAAGGGCTAGCGGGACTTACAATGAGCAGTACTTC. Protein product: CASRLRASGTYNEQYF.

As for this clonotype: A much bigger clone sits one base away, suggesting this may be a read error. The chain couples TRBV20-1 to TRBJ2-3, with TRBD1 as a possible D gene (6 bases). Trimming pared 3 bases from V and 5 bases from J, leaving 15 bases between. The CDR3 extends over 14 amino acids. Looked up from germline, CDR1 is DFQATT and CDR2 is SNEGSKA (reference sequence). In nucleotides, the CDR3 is TGCAGTGCTAGTTTAGCGAGGGGGAGAGATACGCAGTATTTT. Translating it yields CSASLARGRDTQYF.

The CDR3, as DNA: TGTGCCAGCAGTTCAACAGGGAGGGCCCGGACCCAGTACTTC. This translates into CASSSTGRARTQYF. This sequence joins TRBV28 and TRBJ2-5; the D gene is possibly TRBD2 (7 bases). From germline, CDR1 is MDHEN and CDR2 SYDVKM. Trimming pared 4 bases from V and 7 bases from J, leaving 16 bases between. This CDR3 has 14 residues.

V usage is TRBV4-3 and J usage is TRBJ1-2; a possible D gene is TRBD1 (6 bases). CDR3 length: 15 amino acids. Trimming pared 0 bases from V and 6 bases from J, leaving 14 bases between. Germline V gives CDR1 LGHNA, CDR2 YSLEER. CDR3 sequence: CASSQDWGRGDGYTF. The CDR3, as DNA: TGCGCCAGCAGCCAAGATTGGGGGCGGGGAGATGGCTACACCTTC.

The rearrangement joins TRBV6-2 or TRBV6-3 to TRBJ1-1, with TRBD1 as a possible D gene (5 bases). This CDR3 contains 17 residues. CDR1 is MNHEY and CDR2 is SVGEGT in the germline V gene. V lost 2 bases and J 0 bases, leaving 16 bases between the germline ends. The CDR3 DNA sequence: TGTGCCAGCAGTTACGGACACAAGGACCTCCTGAACACTGAAGCTTTCTTT. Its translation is CASSYGHKDLLNTEAFF.

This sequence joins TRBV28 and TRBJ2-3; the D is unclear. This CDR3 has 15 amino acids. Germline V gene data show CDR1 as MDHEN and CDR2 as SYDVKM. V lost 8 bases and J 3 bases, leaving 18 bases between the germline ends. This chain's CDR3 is CASRYSIQYTDTQYF. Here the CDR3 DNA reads TGTGCCAGCCGATATTCTATTCAGTATACAGATACGCAGTATTTT.

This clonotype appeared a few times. Here the CDR3 reads CSAGYRDPYQETQYF. The CDR3 DNA sequence: TGCAGTGCTGGATACCGGGATCCGTACCAAGAGACCCAGTACTTC. The chain carries TRBV20-1 and TRBJ2-5, with TRBD2 as a possible D gene (5 bases). Trimming pared 5 bases from V and 0 bases from J, leaving 16 bases between. Germline lookup yields CDR1 DFQATT and CDR2 SNEGSKA (reference sequence). CDR3 length equals 15 residues.

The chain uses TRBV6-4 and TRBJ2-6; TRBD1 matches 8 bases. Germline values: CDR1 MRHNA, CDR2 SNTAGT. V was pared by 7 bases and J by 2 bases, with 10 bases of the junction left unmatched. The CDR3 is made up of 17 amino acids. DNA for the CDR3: TGTGCCAGCAAAGAGGCAGGGGGCGCAACTGGGGCCAACGTCCTGACTTTC. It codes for CASKEAGGATGANVLTF.

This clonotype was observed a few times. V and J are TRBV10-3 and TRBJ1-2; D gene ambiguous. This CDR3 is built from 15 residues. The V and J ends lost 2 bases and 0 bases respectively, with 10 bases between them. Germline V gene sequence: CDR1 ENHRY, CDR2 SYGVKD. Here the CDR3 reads CAISEARAANYGYTF. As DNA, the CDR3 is TGTGCCATCAGTGAGGCTCGGGCAGCTAACTATGGCTACACCTTC.

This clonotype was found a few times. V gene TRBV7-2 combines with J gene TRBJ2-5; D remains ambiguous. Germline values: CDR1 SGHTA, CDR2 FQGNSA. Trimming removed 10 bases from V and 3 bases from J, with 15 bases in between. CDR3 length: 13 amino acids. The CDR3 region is CATHSRAKETQYF. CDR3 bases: TGTGCCACCCATTCCCGGGCGAAAGAGACCCAGTACTTC.

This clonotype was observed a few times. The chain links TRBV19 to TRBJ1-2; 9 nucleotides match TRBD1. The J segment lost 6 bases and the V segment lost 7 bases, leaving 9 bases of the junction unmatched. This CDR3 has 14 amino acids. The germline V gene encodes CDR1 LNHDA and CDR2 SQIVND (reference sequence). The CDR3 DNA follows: TGTGCCAGTACTCGGGACAGGGTCATCCATGGCTACACCTTC. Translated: CASTRDRVIHGYTF.

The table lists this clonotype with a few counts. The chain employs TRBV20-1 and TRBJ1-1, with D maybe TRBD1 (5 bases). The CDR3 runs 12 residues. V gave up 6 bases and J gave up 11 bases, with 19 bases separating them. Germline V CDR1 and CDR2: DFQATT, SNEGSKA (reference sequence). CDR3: CSAPGGYAEAFF. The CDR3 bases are TGCAGTGCCCCGGGGGGGTACGCCGAGGCTTTCTTT.

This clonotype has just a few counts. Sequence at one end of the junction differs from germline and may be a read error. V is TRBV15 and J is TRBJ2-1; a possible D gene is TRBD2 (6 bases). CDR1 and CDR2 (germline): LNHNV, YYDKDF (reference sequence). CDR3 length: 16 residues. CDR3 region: CATRRDGGSSYNEQFF. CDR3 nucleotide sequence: TGTGCCACCAGGAGAGATGGGGGGAGCTCCTACAATGAGCAGTTCTTC.

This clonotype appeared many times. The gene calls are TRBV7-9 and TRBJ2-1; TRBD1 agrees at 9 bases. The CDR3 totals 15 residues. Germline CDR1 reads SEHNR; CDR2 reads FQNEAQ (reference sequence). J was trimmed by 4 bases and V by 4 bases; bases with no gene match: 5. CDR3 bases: TGTGCCAGCAGCTCCGGGACAGGGATTTACAATGAGCAGTTCTTC. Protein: CASSSGTGIYNEQFF.

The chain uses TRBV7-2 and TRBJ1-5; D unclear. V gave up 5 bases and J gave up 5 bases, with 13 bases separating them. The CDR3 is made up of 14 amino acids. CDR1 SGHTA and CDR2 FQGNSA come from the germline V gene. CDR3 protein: CASSPDWNDQPQHF. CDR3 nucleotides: TGTGCCAGCAGCCCTGACTGGAACGATCAGCCCCAGCATTTT.

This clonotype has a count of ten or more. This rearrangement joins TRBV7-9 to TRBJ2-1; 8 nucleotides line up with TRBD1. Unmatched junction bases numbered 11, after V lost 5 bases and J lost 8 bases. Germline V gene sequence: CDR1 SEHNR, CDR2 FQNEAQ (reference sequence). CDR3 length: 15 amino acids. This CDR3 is CASSPAGGFGYEQFF. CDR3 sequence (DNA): TGTGCCAGCAGCCCGGCAGGGGGCTTTGGTTATGAGCAGTTCTTC.

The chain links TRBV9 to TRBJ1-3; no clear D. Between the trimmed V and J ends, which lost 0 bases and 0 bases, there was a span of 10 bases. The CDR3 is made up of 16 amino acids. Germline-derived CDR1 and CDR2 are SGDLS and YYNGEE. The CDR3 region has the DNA TGTGCCAGCAGCGTAGCCGCACATGACTCTGGAAACACCATATATTTT. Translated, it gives CASSVAAHDSGNTIYF.